This T cell receptor (beta chain) derives from a study of blood T cell repertoires in COVID-19. Turning to the study itself: The cDNA or gDNA used as material had been derived from T cells, B-cell-depleted T cells, or PBMCs.

CDR1 is SGHDT and CDR2 is YYEEEE in the germline V gene. Losses at the gene ends were 2 bases for V and 5 bases for J; bases not matched to a gene: 3. This CDR3 spans 15 amino acids. Across about two dozen US areas, participants ranged in age from about 18 to 100 years. Participant-reported clinical history was the basis for cohort assignment. Two negative PCRs, clearance, or symptom resolution were required of recovered Cohort 3 donors. Profiled with immunoSEQ multiplex PCR; TCRdb holds only in-frame clones, not every one. This table has roughly 260,000 clones, around nine tenths appearing once. The sample taken for sequencing was PBMCs or T cells enriched from blood (not recorded which). The chain carries TRBV5-6 and TRBJ1-6; TRBD1 aligns across 8 bases. The sequence was collected from a woman under 30 who had recovered from COVID-19. CDR3 region: CASSFQGANNSPLHF. CDR3 nucleotides: TGTGCCAGCAGCTTTCAGGGGGCTAATAATTCACCCCTCCACTTT. Combining the CDR3 with reference TRBV5-6 and TRBJ1-6 gives the whole variable domain DAGVTQSPTHLIKTRGQQVTLRCSPKSGHDTVSWYQQALGQGPQFIFQYYEEEERQRGNFPDRFSGHQFPNYSSELNVNALLLGDSALYLCASSFQGANNSPLHFGNGTRLTVT.